These 21 T cell receptor beta chains came from one sample sequenced in a study of T cell responses to AZD1222 COVID-19 vaccine. Only in-frame clones appear in the TCRdb table, and some are missing; sequencing was by immunoSEQ multiplex PCR. Of around 120,000 clones in the sample, 70% to 90% were seen once. The sequences come from peripheral blood, collected on day 0 of AZD1222 vaccination. All receptors derive from an adult in good health.

The chain recombines TRBV7-9 with TRBJ1-1; the D is unclear. Germline values: CDR1 SEHNR, CDR2 FQNEAQ (reference sequence). The CDR3 totals 11 residues. V dropped 6 bases and J dropped 3 bases, with 5 bases sitting between them. This chain's CDR3 is CASRVDTEAFF. The DNA for the CDR3 is TGTGCCAGCAGGGTCGACACTGAAGCTTTCTTT.

The gene calls are TRBV27 and TRBJ1-6; no reliable D call. The CDR3 consists of 12 residues. V lost 5 bases and J lost 14, with 13 bases in between. Germline assignment: CDR1 MNHEY and CDR2 SMNVEV (reference sequence). The CDR3 coding sequence is TGTGCCAGCAGTAGTCGAGGAAGATCCCTCCACTTT. Translating gives CASSSRGRSLHF.

The V gene is TRBV6-5, the J gene TRBJ1-1; 11 bases are shared with TRBD1. V shed 7 bases, J shed 0 bases, and the junction held 4 bases outside the gene matches. In germline, CDR1 is MNHEY, CDR2 SVGAGI. CDR3 length equals 15 residues. CDR3 nucleotides: TGTGCCAGCAAAAGGGACAGGGGGTTGAACACTGAAGCTTTCTTT. It codes for CASKRDRGLNTEAFF.

The chain has TRBV12-3 or TRBV12-4 and TRBJ1-1, with unresolved D. Trimming cost V 4 bases and J 1 base, with 7 bases left between them. This CDR3 region has 13 residues. The CDR3 protein is CASSSLGNTEAFF. CDR3 bases: TGTGCCAGCAGTTCTCTCGGGAACACTGAAGCTTTCTTT.

J is TRBJ1-1 and V is TRBV6-5, with 7 bases that match TRBD1. The CDR3 runs 13 residues. The V and J ends lost 10 bases and 0 bases, in that order; junction bases with no gene match: 5. Germline-derived CDR1 and CDR2 are MNHEY and SVGAGI. CDR3: CATRGQLNTEAFF. Here the CDR3 DNA reads TGTGCCACCAGGGGACAGCTGAACACTGAAGCTTTCTTT.

This clone was found once. The V gene is TRBV6-1, the J gene TRBJ2-2; no clear D. CDR1 is MNHNS and CDR2 is SASEGT in the germline V gene. The V end was cut by 0 bases, the J end by 3 bases, with 2 bases between. The CDR3 extends over 13 amino acids. CDR3 DNA: TGTGCCAGCAGTGAAGCGTACACCGGGGAGCTGTTTTTT. Residues: CASSEAYTGELFF.

The chain uses TRBV3-1 (or the pseudogene TRBV3-2) and TRBJ1-1, with D maybe TRBD1 (5 bases). The CDR3 runs to 14 residues. Deletions cut 4 bases from V and 0 bases from J, with 9 bases between. Germline V lookup: CDR1 LGHDT, CDR2 YNNKEL (reference sequence). The CDR3 loop reads CASSRDSLNTEAFF. The CDR3 DNA follows: TGTGCCAGCAGCCGCGACAGTTTGAACACTGAAGCTTTCTTT.

The chain recombines TRBV28 with TRBJ2-3, with 8 bases fitting TRBD1. CDR1 MDHEN and CDR2 SYDVKM come from the germline V gene. The CDR3 has 18 amino acids. The junction had 15 bases not matched to a gene; V was cut back by 3 bases and J by 4 bases. CDR3: CASSLELGGRGRADTQYF. The CDR3 coding sequence is TGTGCCAGCAGTTTGGAGTTGGGGGGCAGGGGGCGGGCAGATACGCAGTATTTT.

V and J are TRBV6-4 and TRBJ1-2; TRBD1 might be the D (6 bases). V was pared by 3 bases and J by 7 bases, with 21 bases between. Germline-derived CDR1 and CDR2 are MRHNA and SNTAGT. The CDR3 is made up of 16 amino acids. The CDR3 sequence: CASSDRPGGENSGYTF. The CDR3 bases are TGTGCCAGCAGTGATAGGCCGGGGGGCGAGAATAGTGGCTACACCTTC.

The chain joins TRBV7-2 to TRBJ1-3, with 7 bases identical to TRBD1. Germline assignment: CDR1 SGHTA and CDR2 FQGNSA. Losses at the gene ends were 5 bases for V and 5 bases for J; bases not matched to a gene: 9. There are 15 residues in the CDR3. The DNA for the CDR3 is TGTGCCAGCAGCCCCCCGCTGACAGGGAGAAACACCATATATTTT. Protein sequence: CASSPPLTGRNTIYF. The full variable domain, its missing parts supplied by reference TRBV7-2 and TRBJ1-3, is GAGVSQSPSNKVTEKGKDVELRCDPISGHTALYWYRQSLGQGLEFLIYFQGNSAPDKSGLPSDRFSAERTGGSVSTLTIQRTQQEDSAVYLCASSPPLTGRNTIYFGEGSWLTVV.

The rearrangement joins TRBV28 to TRBJ1-4, with D unresolved. Germline V lookup: CDR1 MDHEN, CDR2 SYDVKM. The CDR3 contains 12 residues. V was clipped by 1 base and J by 7 bases, with 4 bases between them. The CDR3 protein is CASSLSREKLFF. The CDR3 DNA sequence: TGTGCCAGCAGTTTATCCCGTGAAAAACTGTTTTTT.

This chain joins TRBV7-3 and TRBJ1-6, with a weak D call TRBD1 (5 bases). CDR3 size: 14 residues. Trimming took 0 bases from V and 10 from J, leaving 10 bases between them. The germline V gene has CDR1 SGHTA and CDR2 FQGTGA. CDR3 in amino acids: CASSLTGGGSPLHF. The CDR3, as DNA: TGTGCCAGCAGCTTAACCGGGGGTGGCTCACCCCTCCACTTT.

The chain uses TRBV29-1 and TRBJ2-7; D might be TRBD1 (7 bases). Germline-derived CDR1 and CDR2 are SQVTM and ANQGSEA. With 7 bases removed from V and 5 bases from J, the gap between germline ends came to 18 bases. There are 13 residues in the CDR3. This chain's CDR3 is CSGGDSSVHEQYF. In nucleotides, the CDR3 is TGCAGCGGGGGGGACAGTAGCGTCCACGAGCAGTACTTC.

The chain couples TRBV11-2 to TRBJ2-2, with D unclear. V lost 0 bases and J 8 bases, leaving 10 bases between the germline ends. CDR1 is SGHAT, CDR2 FQNNGV, per germline. This CDR3 contains 14 residues. The CDR3 protein is CASSLDGVTGELFF. The CDR3 DNA reads TGTGCCAGCAGCTTAGATGGGGTGACTGGGGAGCTGTTTTTT.

V gene TRBV2 combines with J gene TRBJ2-7, with TRBD2 identical over 14 bases. The CDR3 length is 16 residues. Germline V gene sequence: CDR1 SNHLY, CDR2 FYNNEI. V was pared by 4 bases and J by 2 bases, with 4 bases of the junction left unmatched. For the CDR3, the DNA is TGTGCCAGCAGTGTCCGACTAGCGGGGGGGCCCTACGAGCAGTACTTC. Translation gives CASSVRLAGGPYEQYF.

J is TRBJ2-5 and V is TRBV28; 8 nucleotides align to TRBD1. Germline assignment: CDR1 MDHEN and CDR2 SYDVKM. J gave up 5 bases and V 0 bases, and 2 bases lay outside the gene matches. The CDR3 length is 14 residues. In DNA, the CDR3 is TGTGCCAGCAGTTTATGGTCAGGGGGCGAGACCCAGTACTTC. Translation: CASSLWSGGETQYF.

DNA of the CDR3: TGTGCCAGCAGTGTTGGCAGGGTCTATGGCTACACCTTC. Translation: CASSVGRVYGYTF. The chain has TRBV6-4 and TRBJ1-2; possible D gene TRBD1, 5 bases. This CDR3 spans 13 amino acids. The germline V gene has CDR1 MRHNA and CDR2 SNTAGT. Trimming left V 4 bases short and J 4 bases short, with 10 bases between.

The CDR3 coding sequence is TGTGCCAGCGGCCTCGCACCAATCGGAGGCTACACCTTC. Residues: CASGLAPIGGYTF. The genes are TRBV7-3 and TRBJ1-2; no firm D call. CDR3 length: 13 residues. Germline CDR1 is SGHTA and CDR2 is FQGTGA. V was pared by 8 bases and J by 8 bases, with 18 bases between. Full variable domain (rest looked up from reference TRBV7-3 and TRBJ1-2): GAGVSQTPSNKVTEKGKYVELRCDPISGHTALYWYRQSLGQGPEFLIYFQGTGAADDSGLPNDRFFAVRPEGSVSTLKIQRTERGDSAVYLCASGLAPIGGYTFGSGTRLTVV.

The chain combines TRBV12-3 or TRBV12-4 with TRBJ2-7, with D possibly matching TRBD2 (5 bases). The V and J ends lost 5 bases and 3 bases respectively, with 11 bases between them. CDR3 length: 13 residues. CDR3 region: CASSPLRGYEQYF. The CDR3 region has the DNA TGTGCCAGCAGTCCACTACGGGGCTACGAGCAGTACTTC.

This clone came up once. The J gene is TRBJ1-4, the V gene TRBV15; D gene uncertain. The CDR3 is made up of 15 amino acids. Trimming took 0 bases from V and 7 from J, leaving 12 bases between them. From germline, CDR1 is LNHNV and CDR2 YYDKDF (reference sequence). The CDR3 sequence is CATSRDNGPGEKLFF. CDR3 nucleotide sequence: TGTGCCACCAGCAGAGATAACGGGCCGGGTGAAAAACTGTTTTTT.

The chain combines TRBV28 with TRBJ2-2, with 10 bases aligning to TRBD2. Germline CDR1 reads MDHEN; CDR2 reads SYDVKM. The J segment lost 4 bases and the V segment lost 7 bases, leaving 18 bases of the junction unmatched. This CDR3 is 19 amino acids long. CDR3 in amino acids: CASTTEGLAGGGSTGELFF. CDR3 bases: TGTGCCAGCACTACTGAGGGGTTAGCGGGAGGAGGCAGCACCGGGGAGCTGTTTTTT.